This entry lists 16 T cell receptor beta chains sequenced from one sample in a study of tumor and adjacent non-tumor tissue in lung cancer. No cell sorting was done before RNA was extracted from the tissue. Three rounds of nested PCR, following a modified ARM-PCR protocol, produced the TCRbeta library. TCRdb re-analysed the multiplex PCR reads in MiXCR, keeping a single row per CDR3 protein. Of under 150,000 distinct CDR3 sequences listed, roughly 70% are singletons. The material sequenced was lung tumor tissue. These receptors were obtained from a man aged 60 to 75 with small cell lung cancer.

The chain links TRBV6-6 to TRBJ1-5; D gene ambiguous. The CDR3 loop spans 16 amino acids. The V gene lost 4 bases and the J gene lost 8 bases, with 21 bases spanning the gap. Germline values: CDR1 MNHNY, CDR2 SVGAGI (reference sequence). CDR3 sequence (DNA): TGTGCCAGCAGTTCCCTCGAGGGCGGTCCGGTGGAGCCCCAGCATTTT. Amino acid sequence: CASSSLEGGPVEPQHF.

V is TRBV20-1 and J is TRBJ1-4; TRBD1 matches 7 bases. Germline-derived CDR1 and CDR2 are DFQATT and SNEGSKA (reference sequence). CDR3 length: 13 amino acids. The V and J ends lost 7 bases and 7 bases, in that order; junction bases with no gene match: 9. The CDR3 DNA follows: TGCAGTGTTCTAGACAGGGACGCTGAAAAACTGTTTTTT. Translated: CSVLDRDAEKLFF.

In this sample, this clonotype turned up many times. V is TRBV20-1 and J is TRBJ2-5, with a weak D call TRBD1 (6 bases). V was cut by 2 bases and J by 5 bases, with 12 bases left in between. The CDR3 is 13 residues long. Germline V lookup: CDR1 DFQATT, CDR2 SNEGSKA (reference sequence). The CDR3 here is CSARKTGPETQYF. CDR3 nucleotides: TGCAGTGCTAGAAAGACAGGTCCGGAGACCCAGTACTTC.

This clonotype has more than one count but fewer than ten. The rearrangement uses TRBV28 and TRBJ1-6, with D tentatively TRBD1 (5 bases). Looked up from germline, CDR1 is MDHEN and CDR2 is SYDVKM. This CDR3 region has 12 residues. V gave up 6 bases and J gave up 6 bases, with 6 bases separating them. CDR3 sequence: CASRTANSPLHF. In nucleotides, the CDR3 is TGTGCCAGCAGGACAGCTAATTCACCCCTCCACTTT.

In this sample, this clonotype turned up many times. This chain connects TRBV6-5 to TRBJ2-3, with TRBD1 as a possible D gene (6 bases). Germline V gene sequence: CDR1 MNHEY, CDR2 SVGAGI. The CDR3 length is 13 residues. The V gene lost 4 bases and the J gene lost 3 bases, with 8 bases spanning the gap. In DNA form, the CDR3 reads TGTGCCAGCAGTTTTGGACAGACAGATACGCAGTATTTT. Translating gives CASSFGQTDTQYF.

A remark on this clonotype: It is likely a read error, because the conserved phenylalanine at the end of the CDR3 is missing. The chain uses TRBV6-6 and TRBJ1-1, with D hard to call. This CDR3 spans 13 amino acids. Looked up from germline, CDR1 is MNHNY and CDR2 is SVGAGI (reference sequence). V was trimmed by 6 bases and J by 1 base, leaving 9 bases between them. The CDR3 loop is CASRIRSNTEAFS. The DNA for the CDR3 is TGTGCCAGCAGGATTCGCTCGAACACTGAAGCTTTCTCT.

Points on this clonotype: A read error may produce the germline difference seen at one junction end. The chain is built from TRBV29-1 and TRBJ1-2; D not resolved. There are 13 residues in the CDR3. Germline V lookup: CDR1 SQVTM, CDR2 ANQGSEA. The CDR3 region is CSVEEEALGRYTF. The CDR3 DNA sequence: TGCAGCGTAGAAGAAGAAGCCCTAGGTCGCTACACCTTC.

The sample holds many counts of this clonotype. The chain combines TRBV6-2 or TRBV6-3 with TRBJ2-7, with TRBD1 as a possible D gene (6 bases). V was cut by 0 bases and J by 7 bases, with 13 bases left in between. CDR3 size: 14 residues. Germline CDR1 reads MNHEY; CDR2 reads SVGEGT. The CDR3 protein is CASSYSAGVGEQYV. The DNA of the CDR3 is TGTGCCAGCAGTTACTCGGCAGGGGTGGGAGAGCAGTACGTC.

This clonotype was picked up many times. The rearrangement uses TRBV2 and TRBJ1-5; D uncertain. Trimming pared 11 bases from V and 0 bases from J, leaving 11 bases between. The CDR3 has 13 amino acids. From germline, CDR1 is SNHLY and CDR2 FYNNEI. The CDR3 region is CAWRRDSNQPQHF. Written as DNA, the CDR3 is TGTGCCTGGAGGCGAGATAGCAATCAGCCCCAGCATTTT.

Only a few counts were recorded for this clonotype. The genes are TRBV6-6 and TRBJ2-2; a weak D match, TRBD2 (6 bases). Trimming shortened V by 5 bases and J by 3 bases, and 13 bases separated the two germline ends. Germline values: CDR1 MNHNY, CDR2 SVGAGI (reference sequence). This CDR3 contains 15 residues. The CDR3 DNA reads as TGTGCCAGCAGTACCCCTGGAGGGTACACCGGGGAGCTGTTTTTT. Amino acid sequence: CASSTPGGYTGELFF.

This rearrangement joins TRBV6-1 to TRBJ2-7; either TRBD1 or TRBD2 may fit D (5 bases each). CDR1 is MNHNS, CDR2 SASEGT, per germline. CDR3 length: 12 residues. V was shortened by 10 bases and J by 7 bases, with 17 bases between the two germline ends. The CDR3 protein is CAIRDGTGEQYF. The DNA for the CDR3 is TGTGCCATCAGGGACGGAACCGGAGAGCAGTACTTC.

This clonotype was detected a few times. J is TRBJ1-1 and V is TRBV7-9, with 9 bases lining up with TRBD1. After removal of 7 bases from V and 1 base from J, the junction contained 7 bases not matched to a gene. The CDR3 has 15 amino acids. The V gene's germline CDR1 is SEHNR and CDR2 FQNEAQ (reference sequence). This chain's CDR3 is CASILQGAGNTEAFF. The CDR3 nucleotides are TGTGCCAGCATCCTACAGGGGGCAGGGAACACTGAAGCTTTCTTT.

This clonotype was recorded at least ten times. J is TRBJ2-2 and V is TRBV29-1, with D tentatively TRBD1 (5 bases). From germline, CDR1 is SQVTM and CDR2 ANQGSEA. Trimming cost V 4 bases and J 2 bases, with 17 bases left between them. The CDR3 runs to 16 residues. CDR3 sequence reads: CSVAGHLRSNTGELFF. The CDR3 DNA reads TGCAGCGTTGCCGGACACCTTAGGAGTAACACCGGGGAGCTGTTTTTT.

As regards this clonotype: This may stem from a read error, because a much larger clone lies one nucleotide away. The V gene is TRBV20-1, the J gene TRBJ2-1, with D hard to call. Germline-derived CDR1 and CDR2 are DFQATT and SNEGSKA (reference sequence). The length of the CDR3 is 13 residues. V lost 0 bases to trimming and J lost 9 bases, with 12 bases between them. This CDR3 is CSARDPSVIEQFF. DNA for the CDR3: TGCAGTGCTAGAGATCCCAGCGTCATTGAGCAGTTCTTC.

The chain employs TRBV20-1 and TRBJ2-2; D may be TRBD2 (6 bases). This CDR3 has 16 amino acids. The germline V and J ends were trimmed by 2 bases and 3 bases, with 16 bases remaining between them. Germline V gives CDR1 DFQATT, CDR2 SNEGSKA (reference sequence). The CDR3 nucleotides are TGCAGTGCTAGACCGAACCTAGCGTTTCACACCGGGGAGCTGTTTTTT. It yields the protein CSARPNLAFHTGELFF.

The sample holds many counts of this clonotype. The chain is built from TRBV4-1 and TRBJ2-3; 12 bases match TRBD2. V was pared by 3 bases and J by 3 bases, with 4 bases of the junction left unmatched. The germline gives CDR1 MGHRA, CDR2 YSYEKL. This CDR3 is built from 16 residues. This CDR3 is CASSQGLAGRTDTQYF. The CDR3 DNA reads as TGCGCCAGCAGCCAGGGACTAGCGGGTAGAACAGATACGCAGTATTTT.